What follows are 17 T cell receptor beta chains derived from one specimen sequenced in a study of CXCR3-negative and CXCR3-positive naive CD8 T cells. TRB cDNA libraries were made by UMI-labeled 5' RACE. TCRdb re-called the 5' RACE reads and shows each CDR3 protein once, DNA omitted. Its table records around 40,000 distinct CDR3 sequences. Specimen: memory CD8+ T cells from blood. The source is a human donor in good health. Some clones in this sample may be carry-over from other donors' samples.

The chain links TRBV20-1 to TRBJ2-1; TCRdb designates TRBD2, a call that cannot be tested without DNA. CDR1 is DFQATT, CDR2 SNEGSKA, per germline (reference sequence). This CDR3 comprises 14 residues. CDR3 amino acids: CSVLAGGVYNEQFF.

This chain joins TRBV7-6 and TRBJ2-3; TCRdb designates TRBD2, a call that cannot be tested without DNA. Germline V CDR1 and CDR2: SGHVS, FNYEAQ. The CDR3 is 14 amino acids. The CDR3 sequence is CASSFRGVTDTQYF.

V is TRBV5-1 and J is TRBJ1-1; TCRdb names TRBD1, which stays unverified in the absence of DNA. Germline V lookup: CDR1 SGHRS, CDR2 YFSETQ. The length of the CDR3 is 14 residues. The chain's CDR3 is CASIARGQGSEAFF.

The chain couples TRBV6-4 to TRBJ2-1; TCRdb indicates TRBD2, and absent DNA this call remains unverified. The CDR3 runs 14 residues. CDR1 MRHNA and CDR2 SNTAGT come from the germline V gene. The CDR3 reads CASKSTSEYNEQFF.

The chain employs TRBV14 and TRBJ2-1; TCRdb proposes TRBD1, but this gene call is untestable without DNA. Looked up from germline, CDR1 is SGHDN and CDR2 is FVKESK. This CDR3 is 14 amino acids long. This CDR3 is CASSHRDRHNEQFF. The entire variable domain, with the rest obtained from reference TRBV14 and TRBJ2-1, is as follows: EAGVTQFPSHSVIEKGQTVTLRCDPISGHDNLYWYRRVMGKEIKFLLHFVKESKQDESGMPNNRFLAERTGGTYSTLKVQPAELEDSGVYFCASSHRDRHNEQFFGPGTRLTVL.

CDR3 residues: CASSAGSPYGYTF. The rearrangement joins TRBV12-3 or TRBV12-4 to TRBJ1-2; TCRdb's D call of TRBD1 is untestable without DNA. CDR3 length equals 13 residues.

V is TRBV3-1 and J is TRBJ2-1; the D call of TRBD1 rests on TCRdb alone, since no DNA is present to check it. This CDR3 has 17 residues. Per the germline V gene, CDR1 is LGHDT and CDR2 is YNNKEL (reference sequence). This CDR3 is CASSQLLPALIGDEQFF.

The rearrangement links TRBV7-6 to TRBJ2-3; the TRBD2 assignment by TCRdb is unverifiable without DNA. Looked up from germline, CDR1 is SGHVS and CDR2 is FNYEAQ. The CDR3 totals 15 residues. CDR3 protein: CASSYSLALTDTQYF.

V usage is TRBV20-1 and J usage is TRBJ1-5; the TCRdb call, TRBD1, lacks DNA for checking. Germline CDR1 is DFQATT and CDR2 is SNEGSKA (reference sequence). The CDR3 runs to 14 residues. CDR3 region: CSALRDRDNQPQHF.

The chain uses TRBV7-9 and TRBJ2-1; TCRdb's assignment of TRBD2 cannot be checked, as there is no DNA. The CDR3 consists of 16 residues. Per germline, CDR1 SEHNR and CDR2 FQNEAQ (reference sequence). CDR3: CASSTHLAGEYNEQFF.

V is TRBV20-1 and J is TRBJ2-7; TCRdb names TRBD2, which stays unverified in the absence of DNA. This CDR3 has 15 amino acids. Germline CDR1 reads DFQATT; CDR2 reads SNEGSKA (reference sequence). The CDR3 protein is CSVRGSTSGIYEQYF.

The rearrangement joins TRBV27 to TRBJ2-7; TCRdb's D call of TRBD1 is untestable without DNA. This CDR3 spans 13 amino acids. The germline gives CDR1 MNHEY, CDR2 SMNVEV (reference sequence). Here the CDR3 reads CASSVGTTYEQYF.

The V gene is TRBV5-1, the J gene TRBJ2-3; no DNA is available, so the TRBD2 call from TCRdb remains unchecked. The CDR3 consists of 16 residues. The germline V gene has CDR1 SGHRS and CDR2 YFSETQ. The CDR3 reads CASRQSPEGYRDTQYF.

The chain is built from TRBV5-4 and TRBJ2-1; the D call from TCRdb, TRBD1, cannot be confirmed without DNA. The CDR3 has 16 amino acids. Germline V gene data show CDR1 as SGHNT and CDR2 as YYREEE (reference sequence). The CDR3 here is CASSPDNAVSYNEQFF.

This chain connects TRBV12-3 or TRBV12-4 to TRBJ2-7. The CDR3 runs 12 residues. The CDR3 loop is CASTVGSYEQYF.

The rearrangement joins TRBV20-1 to TRBJ2-2; checking the TCRdb D call of TRBD1 is not possible without DNA. The length of the CDR3 is 13 residues. Per the germline V gene, CDR1 is DFQATT and CDR2 is SNEGSKA (reference sequence). The CDR3 spells CSASRGEAGELFF.

V and J are TRBV29-1 and TRBJ2-7; checking the TCRdb D call of TRBD2 is not possible without DNA. Germline V gene lookup returns CDR1 SQVTM and CDR2 ANQGSEA. The CDR3 is made up of 13 amino acids. The CDR3 is CSVQPTKSYEQYF.